Below are 9 T cell receptor beta chains sequenced from a single sample in a study of memory CD4+ T cells and cytomegalovirus serostatus. Here immunoSEQ multiplex PCR was the method, and the copy in TCRdb shows in-frame clones only, minus some. The repertoire holds just under 95,000 clones, over 70% seen once, with about 3.5% in the top ten. The sort gate was single viable CD3+CD4+CD8-CD45RO+ cells for memory CD4+ T cells. Sequenced: memory CD4+ T cells from blood. The source of these receptors is an adult in good health and CMV-seropositive.

This chain links TRBV27 with TRBJ2-7; TRBD1 matches at 7 bases. This CDR3 is built from 16 residues. The junction had 12 bases not matched to a gene; V was cut back by 6 bases and J by 1 base. The germline V gene encodes CDR1 MNHEY and CDR2 SMNVEV (reference sequence). The CDR3 sequence is CASSRDSGSLSYEQYF. The CDR3 nucleotides read TGTGCCAGCAGCCGGGACAGCGGCAGCCTATCCTACGAGCAGTACTTC.

The V gene is TRBV11-3, the J gene TRBJ1-1, with 10 bases that match TRBD1. With V trimmed by 5 bases and J by 3 bases, 3 bases remained unmatched. Germline assignment: CDR1 SGHNT and CDR2 YENEEA. The CDR3 covers 14 residues. CDR3 amino acids: CASSPGQGDTEAFF. The CDR3 coding sequence is TGTGCCAGCAGCCCTGGACAGGGGGACACTGAAGCTTTCTTT.

This clone has a single count. The chain recombines TRBV7-2 with TRBJ2-7, with D possibly matching TRBD2 (6 bases). V was trimmed by 4 bases and J by 6 bases, leaving 10 bases between them. Germline CDR1 and CDR2: SGHTA and FQGNSA. The CDR3 consists of 12 residues. In DNA, the CDR3 is TGTGCCAGCAGCTCAACTAGCTCCGAGCAGTACTTC. Translated: CASSSTSSEQYF.

The rearrangement joins TRBV15 to TRBJ2-5; no firm D call. Germline CDR1 reads LNHNV; CDR2 reads YYDKDF (reference sequence). V lost 0 bases and J 1 base, leaving 3 bases between the germline ends. The CDR3 covers 13 residues. The CDR3 reads CATSRDPQETQYF. The CDR3 DNA reads TGTGCCACCAGCAGAGATCCCCAAGAGACCCAGTACTTC.

This clone was picked up a small number of times. In DNA form, the CDR3 reads TGTGCCATCAGTGGGGGACAGTTTAACTATGGCTACACCTTC. This codes for CAISGGQFNYGYTF. This chain joins TRBV10-3 and TRBJ1-2, with 7 bases that match TRBD1. V lost 4 bases, J lost 1 base, and 3 bases stayed unmatched. This CDR3 has 14 amino acids. Looked up from germline, CDR1 is ENHRY and CDR2 is SYGVKD.

In nucleotides, the CDR3 is TGTGCCAGCAGCGACAGGGCTGGAAACACCATATATTTT. Translated: CASSDRAGNTIYF. J is TRBJ1-3 and V is TRBV7-6; 7 nucleotides align to TRBD1. After removal of 5 bases from V and 2 bases from J, the junction contained 0 bases not matched to a gene. Germline CDR1 SGHVS, CDR2 FNYEAQ. This CDR3 has 13 amino acids.

V gene TRBV5-3 combines with J gene TRBJ2-1; D unclear. TRBV5-3 is marked as an open reading frame, function uncertain. Trimming cost V 0 bases and J 3 bases, with 19 bases left between them. This CDR3 spans 18 amino acids. CDR3 protein: CARSLGKRVKLDYNEQFF. The DNA of the CDR3 is TGTGCCAGAAGCTTGGGGAAAAGAGTCAAGCTGGACTACAATGAGCAGTTCTTC.

This clone appeared a few times. The gene calls are TRBV7-8 and TRBJ1-1, with D uncertain. The CDR3 totals 16 residues. The ends were cut back, 5 bases at V and 1 base at J, with 17 bases in the middle. From germline, CDR1 is SGHVS and CDR2 FQNEAQ. This CDR3 is CASSVGSAWGNTEAFF. The CDR3 region has the DNA TGTGCCAGCAGCGTAGGGTCAGCATGGGGGAACACTGAAGCTTTCTTT.

Notes on this clone: This sample also contains other DNA sequences that code for the same CDR3. The chain employs TRBV14 and TRBJ2-5; D gene unclear. Per the germline V gene, CDR1 is SGHDN and CDR2 is FVKESK. The CDR3 is 14 amino acids. V was pared by 0 bases and J by 1 base, with 6 bases between. The CDR3 reads CASSQDLRQETQYF. Here the CDR3 DNA reads TGTGCCAGCAGCCAAGATCTCCGCCAAGAGACCCAGTACTTC.